This T cell receptor (beta chain) is from a study of glioma-infiltrating T cells. Amplification of TCR alpha and beta CDR3 regions from RNA used iRepertoire nested multiplex PCR. TCRdb re-analysed the multiplex PCR reads in MiXCR, keeping a single row per CDR3 protein. The sample has approximately 120,000 distinct CDR3 sequences; roughly 25% are singletons. This clonotype has a count of ten or more. Antigen: not known. Findings and caveats of the study: Non-neoplastic patients had below-expected tissue-blood divergence, while all gliomas exceeded expectation.

The CDR3 extends over 15 amino acids. V lost 1 base and J 7 bases, leaving 11 bases between the germline ends. Germline V CDR1 and CDR2: SGHTA, FQGNSA. The receptor comes from a human donor with low-grade glioma or glioblastoma, undergoing nonglioma brain surgery, or in good health (not recorded which). The rearrangement joins TRBV7-2 to TRBJ1-6; D may be TRBD1 (6 bases). The material sequenced was glioma tissue, nonneoplastic brain tissue, or PBMCs (not recorded which). The DNA for the CDR3 is TGTGCCAGCAGCTTAGACAGGGTTGGGAATTCACCCCTCCACTTT. This gives the protein CASSLDRVGNSPLHF.